Here is one TCR beta chain with its context. Its recognized antigen is unknown. One base away there is no much larger clone; base qualities are not given. The cohort consisted of 666 healthy bone marrow donors. At the time of sampling, all cohort members were nominally healthy, though unrecorded immune exposures were likely present. The donor tested CMV seronegative, placing the donor among the 350 or so seronegative members of the cohort. Every donor gave a peripheral blood sample, and the peripheral blood mononuclear cells from that sample were used for TCR beta sequencing. Genomic DNA extraction from the blood cell samples was performed with the Qiagen DNeasy Blood Extraction Kit. This sample is drawn from a study of cytomegalovirus exposure and HLA in healthy donors (dated by TCRdb to about 2017). General notes on the study: According to an earlier analysis of several hundred of the donors, about 180 million T cells yielded 117 million unique TCR beta sequences and roughly 280 Gb of sequence data. A later analysis re-analyzed previously published TCR beta repertoires from about 600 donors and added high-resolution HLA genotyping to study TCR occurrence patterns. To predict cytomegalovirus infection status, the study combined high-throughput TCR immunosequencing, statistical association of individual TCRs with disease status, and machine learning. Rather than using new phenotypic data, the later analysis identified candidate immune exposures from TCR beta sequences and from how often those sequences occurred across donors. Among about 370 genotyped donors of the cohort, an average of approximately 240,000 unique TCR beta nucleotide sequences was sequenced per donor, of which 15% to 20% were non-productive. A handful of DR-DQ haplotypes were handled as single units for association and clustering because linkage in the cohort was strong. Donor age, sex, ethnicity and CMV serostatus were compiled alongside the repertoire data. The study used immunosequencing to profile the T cell repertoires of some 600 subjects and linked those repertoires to cytomegalovirus serostatus. Of the 350 to 400 genotyped donors, 65% to 90% fell in the genetic ancestry cluster associated with self-reported Caucasian donors. HLA typing included class I and class II loci at four-digit resolution. The study aimed to test whether signatures of past pathogen exposure could be identified by cataloging public T cell receptors. A later genetic analysis used genome-wide SNP genotypes for about 65% of the roughly 670 donors, treating that subset as a discovery cohort. A separate validation cohort of more than 100 different subjects was used in addition to the 666-subject first cohort. An early release covering over 500 HLA-typed donors comprised about 300 gigabases of sequencing data and tens of millions of unique TCR sequences. Every discovery cohort repertoire had been produced on one sequencing platform. To decide whether each TCR beta V gene segment behaved as functional or pseudogenic, an earlier analysis of some 580 of the donors relied on high-throughput TCR beta sequencing. The number of typed donors differed by locus: roughly 629-640 for A, B, C, DRB1 and DQB1; some 500 for DQA1; over 600 for DPA1; and around 470 for DPB1. What the study reported, not specific to this receptor: An earlier analysis of 587 of the donors showed that most TCR beta V segments appeared in productive rearrangements either about 87% or about 30% of the time, which broadly matched IMGT annotations. Strong co-occurrence of HLA alleles, especially DR and DQ, made assigning TCR associations to individual alleles difficult. Sequencing depth was assumed to be roughly uniform across donors in the presence/absence analyses, though that assumption may not hold. According to a later analysis, TCR association rates differed among HLA loci, with DRB1 alleles showing the most associated TCRs and HLA-C alleles showing the fewest. Specific HLA alleles were associated with around 18,000 TCR beta sequences at a false discovery rate of 0.05 in a later analysis. In a later analysis, most CMV-associated TCR beta chains were found to appear HLA-restricted, with HLA associations seemingly driven largely by CMV exposure. Approximately 16 rarely observed V segments, including chromosome 9 orphons, were excluded from the earlier analysis of approximately 500 of the donors because counts were too low. According to a later genetic analysis, donors in an Asian-associated ancestry cluster had fewer N-insertions in productive TCRs than the approximately 690-donor mean. The study listed 164 TCR beta chains as associated with cytomegalovirus. Some IMGT-functional V segments, including TRBV6-2 and TRBV6-3, could not be distinguished by the 87-base-pair reads and were therefore excluded. Linkage disequilibrium might explain the correlated functional status among segregating V segments, but an unknown experimental factor could not be ruled out. While some public TCRs were present in many individuals, most TCR sequences turned up only very rarely across donors. A later genetic analysis associated a missense DCLRE1C variant with V-gene and J-gene trimming of TCR beta chains, and an independent cohort replicated the association. Cytomegalovirus status was reported to be diagnosed by the classifier with high specificity and sensitivity in both the original and validation cohorts. A later analysis found that HLA-associated TCR beta chains were more clonally expanded and had lower generation probabilities than equally common non-associated chains. Several of the top co-occurrence clusters appeared to be linked to parvovirus B19, influenza, CMV and Epstein-Barr virus, according to a later analysis. A cluster of highly shared sequence variants was judged likely to be a technical artifact of the sequencing pipeline. A further reported finding was that TCR beta sequences accurately predicted the HLA-A and HLA-B alleles for most subjects in the first cohort. CMV serostatus was the only immune exposure information available for the cohort. It was suggested by the authors that the approach could potentially be generalized to other disease states and immunological phenotypes. Because some donors lacked HLA typing at each locus, the association tests relied only on the typed subset. In vitro tests confirmed that a few of the cytomegalovirus-associated TCR beta chains recognize cytomegalovirus antigens. In this cohort, only TCR beta chains were sequenced, and detectable features were limited by the absence of alpha or paired-chain data.

The CDR3 starts with the cysteine, ends with the phenylalanine, and has 14 residues. Left in the record is the CDR3 DNA by itself, 42 bases read in frame from the first base. Looking up the germline V gene yields CDR1 MGHRA and CDR2 YSYEKL. V ends up 3 bases short and J 7 bases short, with an unmatched junction base count of 5. The library was built by means of the immunoSEQ multiplex PCR assay. For the multiplex PCR, a mixture combining 60 forward primers for TCR Vbeta segments and 13 reverse primers for TCR Jbeta segments was used. The CDR3 region of rearranged TCR beta genes was amplified from genomic DNA by a multiplex PCR assay. On the Illumina HiSeq System, the amplified TCR beta libraries were sequenced as 87-base-pair reads. On the study's bioinformatics: Across the 700 or so repertoires, a later analysis counted 80 million or so unique TCR beta chains, roughly 11 million of which were shared by at least two donors. Raw reads were error-corrected and collapsed into unique sequences with a nearest-neighbor algorithm that merged closely related sequences to remove PCR and sequencing errors. V, D and J gene segments were assigned by aligning CDR3 sequences to IMGT reference sequences. For a sequence to be retained, a match of at least six nucleotides was required to both a V gene segment and a J gene segment. Rearrangements were called productive when the CDR3 lacked stop codons and stayed in frame with V and J; all others were non-productive. CDR3 was defined according to IMGT convention as the region running from the second conserved V-encoded cysteine to the conserved J-encoded phenylalanine. In an earlier analysis of 500 to 650 of the donors, sequences lacking an unambiguous match to a single V gene segment were excluded. In an earlier analysis of some 590 of the donors, a V segment was called functional when productive rearrangements were above 56.7%, and segregating when the standard deviation between donors exceeded 5%. To diagnose cytomegalovirus status from the catalog of TCR beta chain sequences, a statistical classification framework was built. A later analysis assigned V and J genes by comparing TCR nucleotide sequences with IMGT/GENE-DB human TR gene sequences. In a later analysis, CDR3 sequences and most-parsimonious VDJ recombination scenarios were assigned using the TCRdist pipeline. A later analysis defined each TCR beta chain by its CDR3 amino acid sequence plus V-gene family, and excluded reads lacking a unique V-gene family. A later analysis removed 500 to 650 highly shared, low-generation-probability nucleotide sequences to deal with suspected cross-contamination and a sequencing artifact. For each public chain, a later analysis derived a clonal expansion index from normalized ranks of inferred template counts within each repertoire. A later analysis computed generation probabilities with a VDJ recombination model fitted to out-of-frame rearrangements, and checked the results against IGoR. Hypergeometric tests were used in a later analysis to score TCR-TCR, TCR-HLA and TCR-CMV co-occurrence, with a repertoire-size bias correction applied to the TCR pairs. False discovery rates were estimated in a later analysis by permuting HLA or CMV assignments 20 times. In a later analysis, co-occurring TCRs were grouped using DBSCAN, and TCRdist sequence similarity was added for clustering within HLA-allele-positive subsets. For co-occurrence clustering, repertoires with fewer than 30,000 or more than 120,000 public chains were excluded, along with four to six repertoires with anomalous nucleotide sharing. TCRdb re-hosts the immuneACCESS table, in-frame sequences only. Its copies lack some clones; in the studies checked, an unresolved V gene accounts for under half of them, and the cause for the rest is not known. D and trimming were read from the DNA, whereas the V and J calls and clone size are those reported in that table. In all, the sample holds some 190,000 clones, and around 90% of those were seen once. The top ten constitute approximately 0.98% of the sample.

This TCR derives from a boy under 10 years old in good health and CMV-seronegative. The sequence links TRBV4-1 to TRBJ2-1; 8 bases in the junction line up with TRBD1. Material for sequencing was PBMCs. The CDR3 protein: CASSHTTGVNEQFF. In nucleotide form, the sequence is TGCGCCAGCAGCCATACGACAGGGGTGAATGAGCAGTTCTTC.